Presented here are 17 T cell receptor beta chains from one specimen sequenced in a study of blood T cell repertoires in COVID-19. Assay: immunoSEQ multiplex PCR; the TCRdb copy retains only in-frame clones and omits some. The sample lists some 200,000 clones, about four fifths occurring once. The specimen sequenced was peripheral blood. The receptors here all came from a woman at least 80 years old with acute or convalescent COVID-19.

This sequence joins TRBV5-6 and TRBJ1-2; perhaps TRBD1 as D (5 bases). Germline CDR1 and CDR2: SGHDT and YYEEEE. Trimming took 1 base from V and 4 from J, leaving 11 bases between them. The CDR3 extends over 14 amino acids. The CDR3 loop reads CASSLQGPLYGYTF. The CDR3 DNA follows: TGTGCCAGCAGCTTGCAGGGTCCCCTCTATGGCTACACCTTC.

CDR3 region: CSVGSGNTIYF. CDR3 nucleotide sequence: TGCAGCGTTGGTTCGGGGAACACCATATATTTT. This chain joins TRBV29-1 and TRBJ1-3; D is unresolved. The CDR3 is made up of 11 amino acids. Germline lookup yields CDR1 SQVTM and CDR2 ANQGSEA. V was shortened by 4 bases and J by 7 bases, with 8 bases between the two germline ends.

This chain uses TRBV5-1 with TRBJ2-5; D is unclear. CDR1 is SGHRS, CDR2 YFSETQ, per germline. The V and J ends lost 5 bases and 2 bases respectively, with 10 bases between them. The CDR3 runs to 13 residues. The CDR3 region has the DNA TGCGCCAGCAGTGCTCGAGAGCAAGAGACCCAGTACTTC. It specifies CASSAREQETQYF.

The V gene is TRBV2, the J gene TRBJ1-5; possibly TRBD1 for D (6 bases). The CDR3 consists of 13 residues. V gave up 5 bases and J gave up 6 bases, with 11 bases separating them. The V gene's germline CDR1 is SNHLY and CDR2 FYNNEI. The CDR3 DNA reads as TGTGCCAGCAGTAAAGGGGGAGGTCAGCCCCAGCATTTT. Translation gives CASSKGGGQPQHF.

In this sample, this clone turned up a few times. V usage is TRBV18 and J usage is TRBJ2-7; 9 bases line up with TRBD1. CDR3 length equals 16 residues. The ends lost 3 bases at V and 7 bases at J; junction bases unmatched: 13. Germline-derived CDR1 and CDR2 are KGHSH and LQKENI. This chain's CDR3 is CASSPAGTGYSVEQYF. In DNA, the CDR3 is TGTGCCAGCTCACCTGCCGGGACAGGGTACTCGGTAGAGCAGTACTTC.

The chain has TRBV29-1 and TRBJ2-7; 7 bases are a match to TRBD2. This CDR3 contains 12 residues. Looked up from germline, CDR1 is SQVTM and CDR2 is ANQGSEA. Trimming cost V 7 bases and J 2 bases; bases outside gene matches: 5. CDR3 bases: TGCAGCGCCCGACTAGCAGCCTACGAGCAGTACTTC. It encodes CSARLAAYEQYF.

In the case of this clone: A much larger clone differs by one base, so this may be a read error. Other DNA sequences in this specimen translate into the identical CDR3. The genes are TRBV7-8 and TRBJ1-2; the D gene is possibly TRBD1 (5 bases). Germline CDR1 is SGHVS and CDR2 is FQNEAQ. The CDR3 runs 13 residues. With 5 bases removed from V and 3 bases from J, the gap between germline ends came to 10 bases. CDR3 sequence: CASSLTGDYGYTF. CDR3 bases: TGTGCCAGCAGCCTGACGGGGGACTATGGCTACACCTTC.

The chain employs TRBV5-5 and TRBJ1-1, with D hard to call. V was cut by 3 bases and J by 0 bases, with 9 bases left in between. Germline V gene data show CDR1 as SGHKS and CDR2 as YYEKEE (reference sequence). CDR3 length equals 14 residues. This CDR3 is CASSSVRMNTEAFF. CDR3 DNA sequence: TGTGCCAGCAGCTCGGTCAGGATGAACACTGAAGCTTTCTTT.

This rearrangement joins TRBV2 to TRBJ1-4; D is possibly TRBD1 (6 bases). Trimming took off 1 base at V and 0 bases at J, with 12 bases between the two ends. CDR1 is SNHLY, CDR2 FYNNEI, per germline. The CDR3 sequence is 17 residues long. CDR3 protein: CASSEEAGVATNEKLFF. Written as DNA, the CDR3 is TGTGCCAGCAGTGAAGAGGCAGGGGTTGCAACTAATGAAAAACTGTTTTTT.

This clone occurred a few times. The chain is built from TRBV14 and TRBJ1-1; TRBD1 aligns across 7 bases. Germline CDR1 and CDR2: SGHDN and FVKESK. This CDR3 has 15 residues. The junction had 12 bases not matched to a gene; V was cut back by 0 bases and J by 11 bases. The CDR3 protein is CASSQDGTQGRSAFF. The CDR3 DNA is TGTGCCAGCAGCCAAGATGGCACACAGGGGAGATCGGCTTTCTTT.

The chain has TRBV3-1 (or the pseudogene TRBV3-2) and TRBJ1-3, with D possibly TRBD1 on 5 matching bases. V was clipped by 4 bases and J by 0 bases, with 10 bases between them. The CDR3 extends over 15 amino acids. In germline, CDR1 is LGHDT, CDR2 YNNKEL (reference sequence). CDR3 sequence reads: CASSPTVPSGNTIYF. CDR3 bases: TGTGCCAGCAGCCCGACAGTGCCCTCTGGAAACACCATATATTTT.

The V and J genes are TRBV3-1 (or the pseudogene TRBV3-2) and TRBJ2-3; TRBD2 aligns across 13 bases. V shed 0 bases and J 5 bases; nucleotides not matched to a gene: 2. Germline CDR1 and CDR2: LGHDT and YNNKEL (reference sequence). The CDR3 spans 16 residues. The DNA for the CDR3 is TGTGCCAGCAGCCAAGAACTAGCGGGGGGGATAGATACGCAGTATTTT. Translating it yields CASSQELAGGIDTQYF.

This CDR3 is CASSLSGQNNQPQHF. The CDR3 nucleotides read TGTGCCAGCAGCTTATCGGGACAGAATAATCAGCCCCAGCATTTT. The chain recombines TRBV7-6 with TRBJ1-5, with 7 bases lining up with TRBD1. Germline values: CDR1 SGHVS, CDR2 FNYEAQ. The J segment lost 4 bases and the V segment lost 2 bases, leaving 5 bases of the junction unmatched. The CDR3 is 15 amino acids.

This sequence joins TRBV5-1 and TRBJ2-3, with 10 bases identical to TRBD2. With 3 bases clipped from V and 3 bases from J, the junction kept 10 bases outside the gene matches. The germline CDR1 and CDR2 sequences are SGHRS and YFSETQ. The CDR3 length is 17 residues. The CDR3 sequence: CASSYRSGRVGTDTQYF. Here the CDR3 DNA reads TGCGCCAGCAGCTACAGAAGCGGGAGGGTCGGGACAGATACGCAGTATTTT.

The V call is TRBV19, the J call TRBJ1-3, with 7 positions matching TRBD1. The CDR3 length is 17 residues. The trim removed 7 bases at V and 2 bases at J, leaving 14 bases unmatched. Germline V gene data show CDR1 as LNHDA and CDR2 as SQIVND (reference sequence). This CDR3 is CASNLRPDRMAGNTIYF. In nucleotides, the CDR3 is TGTGCCAGTAACCTCAGGCCGGACAGGATGGCTGGAAACACCATATATTTT.

The V call is TRBV5-1, the J call TRBJ1-4; D may be TRBD1 (5 bases). Trimming removed 3 bases from V and 8 bases from J, with 17 bases in between. Per the germline V gene, CDR1 is SGHRS and CDR2 is YFSETQ. The CDR3 extends over 15 amino acids. CDR3 loop: CASSSRGLMEEKLFF. The CDR3 region has the DNA TGCGCCAGCAGCTCACGGGGACTTATGGAGGAAAAACTGTTTTTT.

Points on this clone: At the DNA level, this CDR3 is encoded by other sequences in the same sample as well. The chain combines TRBV6-1 with TRBJ2-3; 9 bases map to TRBD2. Germline V gene sequence: CDR1 MNHNS, CDR2 SASEGT. V lost 1 base to trimming and J lost 2 bases; unmatched junction nucleotides: 4. The length of the CDR3 is 16 residues. The CDR3 DNA is TGTGCCAGCAGTGAAGTGCGGGGGGGGCCCACAGATACGCAGTATTTT. This translates into CASSEVRGGPTDTQYF.